Following are 19 T cell receptor beta chains from one sample sequenced in a study of blood T cell repertoires in COVID-19 (dated by TCRdb to 2018 to 2020). Library construction relied on the immunoSEQ multiplex PCR assay. The immuneACCESS repertoire file appears here via TCRdb, limited to in-frame rearrangements. These files lack a portion of the clones; in checked studies, under half of the deficit traces to unresolved V genes, and the cause of the others is not known. The sample table contains 130,000 or so clones; only one count was recorded for 85% to 90% of them. Around 4% of the sample is in the top ten clones. What was sequenced was peripheral blood. The source is a man aged 55-75 years with acute or convalescent COVID-19.

The rearrangement uses TRBV7-2 and TRBJ1-3; D is uncertain. This CDR3 contains 13 residues. Trimming pared 6 bases from V and 3 bases from J, leaving 9 bases between. Looked up from germline, CDR1 is SGHTA and CDR2 is FQGNSA. CDR3 nucleotides: TGTGCCAGCAGTCCAACTCTTGGAAACACCATATATTTT. It is translated as CASSPTLGNTIYF. Combining the CDR3 with reference TRBV7-2 and TRBJ1-3 gives the whole variable domain GAGVSQSPSNKVTEKGKDVELRCDPISGHTALYWYRQSLGQGLEFLIYFQGNSAPDKSGLPSDRFSAERTGGSVSTLTIQRTQQEDSAVYLCASSPTLGNTIYFGEGSWLTVV.

The chain combines TRBV28 with TRBJ2-7, with TRBD1 matching 7 bases. Trimming removed 5 bases from V and 5 bases from J; junction bases left unmatched: 9. Per germline, CDR1 MDHEN and CDR2 SYDVKM. The CDR3 totals 14 residues. The CDR3 reads CASSVTGDLHEQYF. CDR3 DNA sequence: TGTGCCAGCAGTGTCACAGGGGACCTCCACGAGCAGTACTTC.

This clone was observed a single time. The chain recombines TRBV11-2 with TRBJ1-2; 8 nucleotides agree with TRBD1. The CDR3 has 14 amino acids. CDR1 is SGHAT, CDR2 FQNNGV, per germline. J was trimmed by 5 bases and V by 2 bases; bases with no gene match: 4. The CDR3 region is CASSLPGQEYGYTF. The CDR3 DNA follows: TGTGCCAGCAGCTTACCGGGACAGGAGTATGGCTACACCTTC.

The chain recombines TRBV4-1 with TRBJ2-1; D remains ambiguous. From germline, CDR1 is MGHRA and CDR2 YSYEKL. Trimming stripped 4 bases from V and 5 bases from J, with 6 bases between. There are 12 residues in the CDR3. Written as DNA, the CDR3 is TGCGCCAGCAGCCTTAATCACAATGAGCAGTTCTTC. It translates to CASSLNHNEQFF.

This sequence joins TRBV7-3 and TRBJ2-3; 10 bases line up with TRBD1. This CDR3 spans 14 amino acids. V lost 5 bases to trimming and J lost 3 bases; unmatched junction nucleotides: 2. Germline V CDR1 and CDR2: SGHTA, FQGTGA. The CDR3 sequence: CASSRDRGTDTQYF. DNA for the CDR3: TGTGCCAGCAGCCGGGACAGGGGAACAGATACGCAGTATTTT.

V usage is TRBV7-3 and J usage is TRBJ2-1; 7 positions match TRBD2. Germline CDR1 and CDR2: SGHTA and FQGTGA. The CDR3 is made up of 17 amino acids. Trimming cost V 5 bases and J 1 base; bases outside gene matches: 11. The CDR3 DNA reads TGTGCCAGCAGCCGCGGGGGAACGGGAGCGTCCTACAATGAGCAGTTCTTC. Amino acids: CASSRGGTGASYNEQFF.

The genes are TRBV6-4 and TRBJ1-2, with TRBD1 as a possible D gene (5 bases). V was pared by 5 bases and J by 2 bases, with 12 bases between. CDR3 length equals 14 residues. CDR1 MRHNA and CDR2 SNTAGT come from the germline V gene. This CDR3 is CASSLYGGNYGYTF. CDR3 DNA: TGTGCCAGCAGTCTTTACGGGGGGAACTATGGCTACACCTTC.

The V and J genes are TRBV28 and TRBJ1-1; 7 positions agree with TRBD1. CDR3 length: 14 amino acids. Germline V lookup: CDR1 MDHEN, CDR2 SYDVKM. The V segment lost 5 bases and the J segment 1 base; nucleotides outside the gene matches: 4. DNA for the CDR3: TGTGCCAGCAGTACCCACAGGGGGAACACTGAAGCTTTCTTT. Residues: CASSTHRGNTEAFF.

This chain links TRBV28 with TRBJ2-2; 7 nucleotides match TRBD1. Per germline, CDR1 MDHEN and CDR2 SYDVKM. The CDR3 runs 15 residues. The junction had 2 bases not matched to a gene; V was cut back by 2 bases and J by 2 bases. The CDR3: CASSLGTVNTGELFF. Here the CDR3 DNA reads TGTGCCAGCAGTTTAGGGACAGTCAACACCGGGGAGCTGTTTTTT. The whole variable domain, filled in from reference TRBV28 and TRBJ2-2, reads DVKVTQSSRYLVKRTGEKVFLECVQDMDHENMFWYRQDPGLGLRLIYFSYDVKMKEKGDIPEGYSVSREKKERFSLILESASTNQTSMYLCASSLGTVNTGELFFGEGSRLTVL.

The rearrangement joins TRBV28 to TRBJ1-2, with D perhaps TRBD1 (5 bases). This CDR3 comprises 14 residues. V was trimmed by 5 bases and J by 8 bases, leaving 18 bases between them. CDR1 MDHEN and CDR2 SYDVKM come from the germline V gene. CDR3 sequence: CASSPPGLPSGYTF. DNA of the CDR3: TGTGCCAGCAGTCCCCCGGGACTCCCTTCGGGCTACACCTTC.

The chain recombines TRBV28 with TRBJ2-2, with 11 bases lining up with TRBD2. J was trimmed by 6 bases and V by 6 bases; bases with no gene match: 12. This CDR3 has 17 amino acids. CDR1 MDHEN and CDR2 SYDVKM come from the germline V gene. The CDR3 sequence is CASSAELLAGVAGELFF. Here the CDR3 DNA reads TGTGCCAGCAGCGCAGAATTACTAGCGGGAGTTGCCGGGGAGCTGTTTTTT. Filled out from reference TRBV28 and TRBJ2-2, the complete variable domain reads DVKVTQSSRYLVKRTGEKVFLECVQDMDHENMFWYRQDPGLGLRLIYFSYDVKMKEKGDIPEGYSVSREKKERFSLILESASTNQTSMYLCASSAELLAGVAGELFFGEGSRLTVL.

J is TRBJ2-3 and V is TRBV11-2; D might be TRBD2 (7 bases). Germline-derived CDR1 and CDR2 are SGHAT and FQNNGV. This CDR3 contains 15 residues. With 4 bases removed from V and 2 bases from J, the gap between germline ends came to 13 bases. CDR3 sequence (DNA): TGTGCCAGCAGCTCGGGGGGCGGTCTCACAGATACGCAGTATTTT. Protein product: CASSSGGGLTDTQYF.

As DNA, the CDR3 is TGCGCCAGCAGCCAAGGGATTTCCGAGGCCTACGAGCAGTACTTC. Its protein product is CASSQGISEAYEQYF. This chain links TRBV4-3 with TRBJ2-7; D ambiguous. This CDR3 has 15 residues. The V end was cut by 1 base, the J end by 2 bases, with 12 bases between. From germline, CDR1 is LGHNA and CDR2 YSLEER.

V is TRBV27 and J is TRBJ2-3; D possibly corresponds to TRBD2 (6 bases). The CDR3 has 16 amino acids. V lost 6 bases and J lost 0, with 16 bases in between. The germline V gene has CDR1 MNHEY and CDR2 SMNVEV (reference sequence). This chain's CDR3 is CASSHVLGTSTDTQYF. CDR3 bases: TGTGCCAGCAGCCACGTATTGGGGACTAGCACAGATACGCAGTATTTT.

The chain carries TRBV6-2 or TRBV6-3 and TRBJ1-3, with 9 bases aligning to TRBD1. Germline-derived CDR1 and CDR2 are MNHEY and SVGEGT. V lost 5 bases and J lost 4; bases outside the gene matches: 6. There are 15 residues in the CDR3. CDR3 loop: CASSPGTGRGNTIYF. The CDR3 DNA reads TGTGCCAGCAGTCCCGGGACAGGGCGAGGAAACACCATATATTTT.

CDR3 region: CASSLSGPSNEQYF. CDR3 DNA: TGTGCCAGCAGTTTATCGGGCCCCTCGAACGAGCAGTACTTC. The chain carries TRBV27 and TRBJ2-7; D is unclear. This CDR3 has 14 residues. Per the germline V gene, CDR1 is MNHEY and CDR2 is SMNVEV (reference sequence). Trimming stripped 0 bases from V and 5 bases from J, with 11 bases between.

This clone was seen a single time. The V gene is TRBV7-2, the J gene TRBJ2-4, with D maybe TRBD2 (5 bases). The CDR3 has 14 residues. Germline assignment: CDR1 SGHTA and CDR2 FQGNSA. Trimming shortened V by 5 bases and J by 6 bases, and 14 bases separated the two germline ends. CDR3 sequence: CASSPGRSLNIQYF. DNA for the CDR3: TGTGCCAGCAGCCCTGGGAGAAGTTTAAACATTCAGTACTTC.

The chain links TRBV5-1 to TRBJ2-5; perhaps TRBD1 as D (6 bases). Germline V gives CDR1 SGHRS, CDR2 YFSETQ. The CDR3 is 15 residues long. Trimming cost V 0 bases and J 4 bases, with 13 bases left between them. CDR3 sequence: CASSLDLGRGETQYF. The CDR3 nucleotides are TGCGCCAGCAGCTTGGATCTTGGCAGGGGAGAGACCCAGTACTTC.

This clone turned up a few times. J is TRBJ1-1 and V is TRBV27; 9 bases agree with TRBD1. Germline assignment: CDR1 MNHEY and CDR2 SMNVEV (reference sequence). The CDR3 covers 15 residues. V gave up 2 bases and J gave up 5 bases; unmatched junction bases: 6. The CDR3 region is CASSLRDRARTEAFF. The CDR3 bases are TGTGCCAGCAGTTTAAGGGACAGGGCCCGAACTGAAGCTTTCTTT.